The T cell receptor beta chain described here comes from a study of CD8 T cells in Susac syndrome. Random hexamers were used to reverse transcribe 0.5 to 1 ug of RNA. TCRdb itself ran the immunoSEQ multiplex PCR reads through MiXCR, one entry per CDR3 protein. The sample holds approximately 300,000 distinct CDR3 sequences, 89% seen once. CDR3 length: 12 residues. Trimming cost V 6 bases and J 2 bases, with 7 bases left between them. Germline CDR1 reads SEHNR; CDR2 reads FQNEAQ (reference sequence). This receptor was identified in a human donor with multiple sclerosis. The material sequenced was CD8+ T cells from PBMCs. The chain couples TRBV7-9 to TRBJ2-5; D is ambiguous. The CDR3 DNA reads as TGTGCCAGCAGTTTTGGGCAAGAGACCCAGTACTTC. Translated, it gives CASSFGQETQYF.